This TCR beta chain was sequenced during a study of OX40 agonist ivuxolimab in advanced cancers. The germline V gene encodes CDR1 SEHNR and CDR2 FQNEAQ (reference sequence). Trimming took 3 bases from V and 3 from J, leaving 10 bases between them. This CDR3 spans 14 amino acids. Produced via immunoSEQ multiplex PCR; TCRdb's table is partial and in-frame only. The table has about 92,000 clones, approximately 90% seen once. The chain uses TRBV7-9 and TRBJ2-3, with a tentative D call TRBD2 (6 bases). This clonotype was obtained from an adult with an advanced solid tumor such as melanoma, head and neck, liver or kidney cancer. This specimen consisted of CD4+ or CD8+ T cells sorted from blood, obtained in a trial of the OX40 agonist ivuxolimab. CDR3 in DNA: TGTGCCAGCAGCTTCGGGACTGGGACAGATACGCAGTATTTT. Amino acid sequence: CASSFGTGTDTQYF.